This T cell receptor beta chain originates from a study of blood T cell repertoires in COVID-19. About the study: Whether acute or convalescent, the COVID-19 samples came from the United States, Italy and Spain. Sources were T cells, B-cell-depleted T cells, or PBMCs; the material itself was cDNA or gDNA.

The germline V gene has CDR1 MNHEY and CDR2 SVGAGI. V was cut by 7 bases and J by 0 bases, with 15 bases left in between. CDR3 length: 15 amino acids. In the source study's methods: Amplification with reference gene primers provided the estimates of nucleated cell counts. Libraries were prepared by immunoSEQ multiplex PCR; TCRdb keeps only in-frame clonotypes and omits some of them. The V and J calls and clone size are taken from that table; D and trimming were inferred from the DNA. The profile shows roughly 280,000 clones, 84% of them singletons. The source of this sequence is a man in his 60s with acute or convalescent COVID-19. The rearrangement joins TRBV6-5 to TRBJ1-2; D gene unclear. Sequencing used peripheral blood. CDR3 protein: CASTDSQRTNYGYTF. Here the CDR3 DNA reads TGTGCCAGCACCGACTCCCAGAGGACTAACTATGGCTACACCTTC.